Detailed here is one TCR beta chain. What this receptor recognizes is not known. No much larger clone exists at a distance of one base, and base qualities are not known. The cohort consisted of some 670 healthy bone marrow donors. At the time of sampling, all cohort members were nominally healthy, though unrecorded immune exposures were likely present. The donor tested CMV seronegative, placing the donor among the roughly 340 seronegative members of the cohort. Each donor provided a peripheral blood sample, and peripheral blood mononuclear cells were used for TCR beta sequencing. The Qiagen DNeasy Blood Extraction Kit was used to extract genomic DNA from the blood cell samples. Receptor amplification or capture employed the immunoSEQ multiplex PCR assay. A mixture of 60 forward primers for TCR Vbeta segments and 13 reverse primers for TCR Jbeta segments was used in the multiplex PCR. Amplification of the CDR3 region of rearranged TCR beta genes was performed with a multiplex PCR assay on genomic DNA. Amplified TCR beta libraries were sequenced as 87-base-pair reads on the Illumina HiSeq System. Per the original workflow: Across the 670 or so repertoires, a later analysis counted some 81 million unique TCR beta chains, approximately 10 million of which were shared by at least two donors. A nearest-neighbor algorithm error-corrected the raw reads and collapsed the reads into unique sequences, merging closely related sequences to remove PCR and sequencing errors. V, D and J gene segments were assigned by aligning CDR3 sequences to IMGT reference sequences. For a sequence to be retained, at least a six-nucleotide match to both a V gene segment and a J gene segment was required. A rearrangement was called productive if the CDR3 had no stop codons and remained in frame with V and J, and every other rearrangement was called non-productive. CDR3 was defined according to IMGT convention as the region running from the second conserved V-encoded cysteine to the conserved J-encoded phenylalanine. In an earlier analysis of 587 of the donors, sequences lacking an unambiguous match to a single V gene segment were excluded. In an earlier analysis of a few hundred of the donors, a V segment was called functional when productive rearrangements were above 56.7%, and segregating when the standard deviation between donors exceeded 5%. To diagnose cytomegalovirus status from the catalog of TCR beta chain sequences, a statistical classification framework was built. V and J gene assignment, in a later analysis, came from comparing TCR nucleotide sequences with IMGT/GENE-DB human TR gene sequences. In a later analysis, CDR3 sequences and most-parsimonious VDJ recombination scenarios were assigned using the TCRdist pipeline. In a later analysis, each TCR beta chain was defined by its CDR3 amino acid sequence together with its V-gene family, and reads lacking a unique V-gene family were excluded. As a way to deal with suspected cross-contamination and a sequencing artifact, a later analysis dropped 500 to 700 nucleotide sequences that were highly shared and had low generation probability. A later analysis calculated a clonal expansion index for each public chain from normalized within-repertoire ranks of inferred template counts. Generation probabilities in a later analysis came from a VDJ recombination model fitted to out-of-frame rearrangements, and those results were checked against IGoR. In a later analysis, hypergeometric tests were used to score TCR-TCR, TCR-HLA and TCR-CMV co-occurrence, with a repertoire-size bias correction applied to TCR pairs. In a later analysis, false discovery rates were estimated by permuting HLA or CMV assignments 20 times. In a later analysis, co-occurring TCRs were grouped with DBSCAN, and TCRdist sequence similarity was added when clustering was performed within HLA-allele-positive subsets. Repertoires with fewer than 30,000 or more than 120,000 public chains were left out of co-occurrence clustering, as were a handful of repertoires with anomalous nucleotide sharing. This immuneACCESS table, as held by TCRdb, lists in-frame sequences with V and J called but not all clones. Of the missing ones, under half trace to an unresolved V gene in checked studies; the others have no known cause. From that table come the V and J calls and clone size; the DNA was used to work out D and trimming. This sample has fewer than 200,000 clones in its table, and approximately 84% of those were observed once. Of the sample, roughly 0.2% falls within the top ten clones.

Trimming takes 1 base off V and 8 bases off J; junction bases not matched to a gene: 7. CDR1 SGHTA and CDR2 FQGTGA were looked up in the germline V gene. CDR3 length: 15 amino acids, cysteine to phenylalanine. Left in the record is the CDR3 DNA by itself, 45 bases read in frame from the first base. This sample stems from a study of cytomegalovirus exposure and HLA in healthy donors (dated by TCRdb to the late 2010s). At the level of the whole study: An earlier analysis of under 600 of the donors reported 250 to 350 Gb of sequence data and some 120 million unique TCR beta sequences from about 200 million T cells. Roughly 300 gigabases of sequencing data and 78 million or so unique TCR sequences were included in an early release covering about 700 HLA-typed donors. Among the roughly 410 genotyped donors, 75% to 90% belonged to the genetic ancestry cluster associated with self-reported Caucasian donors. The study aimed to test whether cataloging public T cell receptors could reveal signatures of past pathogen exposure. The T cell repertoires of around 730 subjects were profiled by immunosequencing and related to cytomegalovirus serostatus. A separate validation cohort of over a hundred different subjects was used in addition to the roughly 670-subject first cohort. The study combined high-throughput TCR immunosequencing, statistical association of individual TCRs with disease status, and machine learning to predict cytomegalovirus infection status. A later analysis re-examined previously published TCR beta repertoires from 600 to 700 donors and added high-resolution HLA genotyping to investigate patterns of TCR occurrence. Rather than using new phenotypic data, the later analysis identified candidate immune exposures from TCR beta sequences and from how often those sequences occurred across donors. An earlier analysis of fewer than 700 of the donors applied high-throughput TCR beta sequencing to assess whether each TCR beta V gene segment acted as functional or pseudogenic. Donor age, sex, ethnicity and CMV serostatus were compiled alongside the repertoire data. In a later genetic analysis, genome-wide SNP genotypes for about three fifths of the 666 donors were used, and that subset was treated as a discovery cohort. All discovery cohort repertoires had been generated on a single sequencing platform. HLA typing included class I and class II loci at four-digit resolution. Typing coverage varied by locus: about 620-630 donors for A, B, C, DRB1 and DQB1; approximately 520 for DQA1; 606 for DPA1; around 490 for DPB1. Four or five DR-DQ haplotypes were handled as single units for association and clustering because linkage in the cohort was strong. Across 398 genotyped donors of the cohort, an average of roughly 230,000 unique TCR beta nucleotide sequences per donor were sequenced, and about a sixth of those sequences were non-productive. Overall study outcomes, separate from this receptor: Broadly in line with IMGT annotations, most TCR beta V segments showed up in productive rearrangements about 90% or about 30% of the time in an earlier analysis of approximately 640 of the donors. Strong co-occurrence of HLA alleles, especially DR and DQ, made assigning TCR associations to individual alleles difficult. The authors suggested that the approach could potentially be generalized to other disease states and immunological phenotypes. In vitro tests confirmed that a few of the cytomegalovirus-associated TCR beta chains recognize cytomegalovirus antigens. A later genetic analysis reported fewer N-insertions in productive TCRs among donors in an Asian-associated ancestry cluster than the roughly 640-donor mean. Immune exposure information for the cohort was limited to CMV serostatus. Because some donors lacked HLA typing at each locus, the association tests relied only on the typed subset. A later genetic analysis associated a missense DCLRE1C variant with V-gene and J-gene trimming of TCR beta chains, and an independent cohort replicated the association. Roughly uniform sequencing depth across donors was assumed in presence/absence analyses, although this assumption may not hold. Because the 87-base-pair reads could not distinguish some IMGT-functional V segments, including TRBV6-2 and TRBV6-3, those segments were excluded. The classifier was reported to diagnose cytomegalovirus status with high specificity and sensitivity in both the original cohort and the validation cohort. A later analysis found that HLA-associated TCR beta chains were more clonally expanded and had lower generation probabilities than equally common non-associated chains. Over 15 rarely observed V segments, including chromosome 9 orphons, were excluded from the earlier analysis of about 610 of the donors because counts were too low. Correlated functional status among segregating V segments might be attributable to linkage disequilibrium, but an unknown experimental factor could not be ruled out. Across donors, most TCR sequences were observed very rarely, whereas some public TCRs were present in many individuals. In the study, about 150 TCR beta chains were listed as associated with cytomegalovirus. In a later analysis, the rate of TCR association differed among HLA loci, with DRB1 alleles having the most associated TCRs and HLA-C alleles having the fewest. A further reported finding was that TCR beta sequences accurately predicted the HLA-A and HLA-B alleles for most subjects in the first cohort. A cluster of highly shared sequence variants was judged likely to represent a technical artifact of the sequencing pipeline. The cohort was sequenced for TCR beta chains only, and without alpha or paired-chain data the features that could be detected were limited. At a false discovery rate of 0.05, a later analysis linked some 17,000 TCR beta sequences to specific HLA alleles. According to a later analysis, most CMV-associated TCR beta chains appeared to be HLA-restricted, and the HLA associations seemed to be driven largely by CMV exposure. Several of the top co-occurrence clusters appeared to be linked to parvovirus B19, influenza, CMV and Epstein-Barr virus, according to a later analysis.

Material for sequencing was PBMCs. This sequence uses TRBV7-3 and TRBJ2-2, and TRBD2 aligns with 7 junction nucleotides. The sequence was obtained from a girl in the first two years of life in good health and CMV-seronegative. The base sequence is TGTGCCAGCAGCTTAATGGGCGGGAGAGAGGGGGAGCTGTTTTTT. This encodes CASSLMGGREGELFF.